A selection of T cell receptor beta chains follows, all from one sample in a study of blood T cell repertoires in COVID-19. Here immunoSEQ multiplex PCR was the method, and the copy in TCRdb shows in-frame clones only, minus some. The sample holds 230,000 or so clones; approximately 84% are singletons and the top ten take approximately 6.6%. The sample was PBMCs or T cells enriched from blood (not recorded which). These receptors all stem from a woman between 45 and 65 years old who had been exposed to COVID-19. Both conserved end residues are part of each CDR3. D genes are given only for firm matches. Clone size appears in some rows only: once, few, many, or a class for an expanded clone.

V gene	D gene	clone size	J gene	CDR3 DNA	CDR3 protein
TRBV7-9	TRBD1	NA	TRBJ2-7	TGTGCCAGCAGCTCAGGGGACAGACCCTACGAGCAGTACTTC	CASSSGDRPYEQYF
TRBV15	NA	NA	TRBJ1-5	TGTGCCACCAGCAGAGACCTGCAGGGTGTACGATCAGCCCAGCATTTT	CATSRDLQGVRSAQHF
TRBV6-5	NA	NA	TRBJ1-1	TGTGCCAGCAGTTACGCAGGGGTGACTGAAGCTTTCTTT	CASSYAGVTEAFF
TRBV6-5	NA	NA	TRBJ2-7	TGTGCCAGCAGTCCGGGAGTTACCTACGAGCAGTACTTC	CASSPGVTYEQYF
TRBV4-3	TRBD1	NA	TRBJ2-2	TGCGCCAGCAGCCAGAGGACAGGGAACACCGGGGAGCTGTTTTTT	CASSQRTGNTGELFF
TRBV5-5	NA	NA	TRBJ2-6	TGTGCCAGCAGCTTGTCTTCTGGGGCCAACGTCCTGACTTTC	CASSLSSGANVLTF
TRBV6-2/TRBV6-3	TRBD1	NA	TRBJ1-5	TGTGCCAGCAGTTTCCAACCATACGGGACAGGGGGCCGAGGGAGCAATCAGCCCCAGCATTTT	CASSFQPYGTGGRGSNQPQHF
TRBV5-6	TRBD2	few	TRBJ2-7	TGTGCCAGCAGCTTCCGGACTAGCGGGGGGGTGGATCCCTACGAGCAGTACTTC	CASSFRTSGGVDPYEQYF
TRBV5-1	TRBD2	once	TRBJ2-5	TGCGCCAGCAGCTTTAGCGGGGAAGAGACCCAGTACTTC	CASSFSGEETQYF
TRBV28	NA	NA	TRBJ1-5	TGTGCCAGCAGTCTAGTGGGGGCCGGGACGACAAATCAGCCCCAGCATTTT	CASSLVGAGTTNQPQHF
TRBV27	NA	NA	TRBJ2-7	TGTGCCAGCAGTTTATCCCCAACCTACGAGCAGTACTTC	CASSLSPTYEQYF
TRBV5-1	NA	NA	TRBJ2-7	TGCGCCAGCAGCTTGGATGGGGGCCCGGGGGAGCAGTACTTC	CASSLDGGPGEQYF
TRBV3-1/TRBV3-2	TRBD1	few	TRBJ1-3	TGTGCCAGCAGCCATACAGGGGAGGGAAACACCATATATTTT	CASSHTGEGNTIYF
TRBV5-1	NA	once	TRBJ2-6	TGCGCCAGCAGCTCACAGAGCTCTGGGGCCAACGTCCTGACTTTC	CASSSQSSGANVLTF
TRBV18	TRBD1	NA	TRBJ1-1	TGTGCCAGCTCACCGGACAGGTTAAACACTGAAGCTTTCTTT	CASSPDRLNTEAFF
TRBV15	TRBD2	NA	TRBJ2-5	TGTGCCACCGTGGAAAAGCGGGGGGGGACCCAAGAGACCCAGTACTTC	CATVEKRGGTQETQYF
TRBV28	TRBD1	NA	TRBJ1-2	TGTGCCAGCAGTTATGCCCCGGACAGGGAGAACTATGGCTACACCTTC	CASSYAPDRENYGYTF
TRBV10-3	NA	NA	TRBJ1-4	TGTGCCACGTGCGCAGGGACTAATGAAAAACTGTTTTTT	CATCAGTNEKLFF
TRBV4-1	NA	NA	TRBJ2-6	TGCGCCAGCACCCCTACAGGGACAGGGGCCAACGTCCTGACTTTC	CASTPTGTGANVLTF
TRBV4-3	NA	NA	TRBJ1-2	TGCGCCAGCAGCCAAGATGCAGTATCGGGGAACTATGGCTACACCTTC	CASSQDAVSGNYGYTF
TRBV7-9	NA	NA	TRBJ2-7	TGTGCCAGCAGCTTAGGGTCCGTCGGCTCCTACGAGCAGTACTTC	CASSLGSVGSYEQYF
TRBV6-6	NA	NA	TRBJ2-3	TGTGCCAGCAGTTTAACAGATACGCAGTATTTT	CASSLTDTQYF
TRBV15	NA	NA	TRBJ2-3	TGTGCCACCAGCAGAGATCTAATGGTGGGCACGCAGTATTTT	CATSRDLMVGTQYF
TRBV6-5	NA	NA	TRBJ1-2	TGTGCCAGCAGCACCTATGTGAGACGGGATTATGGCTACACCTTC	CASSTYVRRDYGYTF
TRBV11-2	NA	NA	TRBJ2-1	TGTGCCAGCAGTCCCCTTGCTAGCAGCGGGTACAATGAGCAGTTCTTC	CASSPLASSGYNEQFF
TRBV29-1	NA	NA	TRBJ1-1	TGCAGCGTACGACAGGAGACCACTGAAGCTTTCTTT	CSVRQETTEAFF
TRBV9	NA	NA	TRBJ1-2	TGTGCCAGCAGCGTAGGCAGGGCAGGTGGCTACACCTTC	CASSVGRAGGYTF
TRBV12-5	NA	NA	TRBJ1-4	TGTGCTAGTGGCAATACGAGGGAAAAACTGTTTTTT	CASGNTREKLFF
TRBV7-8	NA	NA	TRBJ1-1	TGTGCCAGCAGCTTACCGGGCACTGAAGCTTTCTTT	CASSLPGTEAFF
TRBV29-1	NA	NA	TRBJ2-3	TGCAGCGTTGGGGAGAGCACAGATACGCAGTATTTT	CSVGESTDTQYF
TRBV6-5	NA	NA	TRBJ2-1	TGTGCCAGCCTACTAGAATTCTTTTACAATGAGCAGTTCTTC	CASLLEFFYNEQFF
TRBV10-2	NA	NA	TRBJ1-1	TGCGCCAGCAGTGAGTCGAGGCCTACTGAAGCTTTCTTT	CASSESRPTEAFF
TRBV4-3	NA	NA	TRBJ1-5	TGCGCCAGCAGCCAAGATTTGAGACAGCCCCAGCATTTT	CASSQDLRQPQHF
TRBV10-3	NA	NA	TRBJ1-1	TGTGCCATCAGTGAGGTAGGGGATGACACTGAAGCTTTCTTT	CAISEVGDDTEAFF
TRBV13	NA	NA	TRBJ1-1	TGTGCCAGCAGCTTACGACAGAGGGAAGCTTTCTTT	CASSLRQREAFF
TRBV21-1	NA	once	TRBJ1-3	TGTGCCAGCAGCAATACAGGGGGACTCTCTGGAAACACCATATATTTT	CASSNTGGLSGNTIYF
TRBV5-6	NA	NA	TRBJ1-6	TGTGCCAGCAGCTTGGCCCTTAGGGGCAGCTCACCCCTCCACTTT	CASSLALRGSSPLHF
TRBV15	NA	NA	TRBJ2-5	TGTGCCACCAGCAGAGTGGGGACAAGAGAGACCCAGTACTTC	CATSRVGTRETQYF
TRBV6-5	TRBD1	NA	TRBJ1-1	TGTGCCAGCAGTTCCGACAGGGCCAACACTGAAGCTTTCTTT	CASSSDRANTEAFF
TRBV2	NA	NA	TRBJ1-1	TGTGCCAGCAGAGCCGAGTACACTGAAGCTTTCTTT	CASRAEYTEAFF
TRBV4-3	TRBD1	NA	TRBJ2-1	TGCGCCAGCAGCCAAGGTACGGGACAGGGGTCCTACAATGAGCAGTTCTTC	CASSQGTGQGSYNEQFF
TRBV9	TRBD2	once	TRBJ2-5	TGTGCCAGCAGCGTTCTTCCGGGGGGCCAAGAGACCCAGTACTTC	CASSVLPGGQETQYF
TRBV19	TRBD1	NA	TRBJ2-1	TGTGCCAGTAGTACGACAGGGGGAGGGAATGAGCAGTTCTTC	CASSTTGGGNEQFF
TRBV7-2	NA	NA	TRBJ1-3	TGTGCCACCAGCACGGTTAGCTCTGGAAACACCATATATTTT	CATSTVSSGNTIYF
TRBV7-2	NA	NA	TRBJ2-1	TGTGCCAGCAGCCAAGTGACGGGGCGCGGGATCTTC	CASSQVTGRGIF
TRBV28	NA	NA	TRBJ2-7	TGTGCCAGCAGTCCCAGGACAGAGCCCTACGAGCAGTACTTC	CASSPRTEPYEQYF
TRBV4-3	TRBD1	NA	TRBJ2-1	TGCGCCAGCAGTAACCGGGACAGGGCGGACAATGAGCAGTTCTTC	CASSNRDRADNEQFF
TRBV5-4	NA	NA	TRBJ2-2	TGTGCCAGCAGCTTAGCCCCGAACACCGGGGAGCTGTTTTTT	CASSLAPNTGELFF
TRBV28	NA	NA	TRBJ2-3	TGTGCCAGCAGTTCCCTTGGACTCCCCGGAGCGGATACGCAGTATTTT	CASSSLGLPGADTQYF
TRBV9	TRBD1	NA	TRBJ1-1	TGTGCCAGCAGCGTACAGGGGGCGTCCACTGAAGCTTTCTTT	CASSVQGASTEAFF